This TCR beta chain is from a study of T-cell reconstitution after alpha-beta-depleted transplantation in children. The CDR3 totals 14 residues. Trimming took 4 bases from V and 2 from J, leaving 12 bases between them. The germline gives CDR1 LGHDT, CDR2 YNNKEL (reference sequence). For TCRbeta, the library was prepared with unique molecular identifiers. TCRdb ran MiXCR on the PCR reads and lists one entry per CDR3 protein. The table includes roughly 500,000 distinct CDR3 sequences, 12% detected once. The source material was PBMCs from the stem cell graft donor, sampled from the stem cell graft. The source is a human donor who donated a stem cell graft to a child with combined immunodeficiency. The J gene is TRBJ2-7, the V gene TRBV3-1; TRBD1 might be the D (6 bases). CDR3 DNA sequence: TGTGCCAGCAGCCGCCTCACAGGGCCCTACGAGCAGTACTTC. This codes for CASSRLTGPYEQYF.